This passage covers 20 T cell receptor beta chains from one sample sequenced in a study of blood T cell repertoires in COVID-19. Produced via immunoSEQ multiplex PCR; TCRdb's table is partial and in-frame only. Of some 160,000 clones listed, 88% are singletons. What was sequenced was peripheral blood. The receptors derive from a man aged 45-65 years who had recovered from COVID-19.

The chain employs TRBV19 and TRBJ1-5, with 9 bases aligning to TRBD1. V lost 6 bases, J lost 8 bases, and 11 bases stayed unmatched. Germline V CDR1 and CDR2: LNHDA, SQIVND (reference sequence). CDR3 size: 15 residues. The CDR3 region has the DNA TGTGCCAGTAGAATTACCGGGACAGGGCGAGAGCCCCAGCATTTT. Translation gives CASRITGTGREPQHF.

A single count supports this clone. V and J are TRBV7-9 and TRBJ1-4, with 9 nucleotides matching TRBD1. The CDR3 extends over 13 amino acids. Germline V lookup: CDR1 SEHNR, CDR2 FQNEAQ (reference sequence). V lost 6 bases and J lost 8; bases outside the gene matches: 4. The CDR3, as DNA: TGTGCCAGCAGTCAAGGACAGGGGGAAAAACTGTTTTTT. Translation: CASSQGQGEKLFF.

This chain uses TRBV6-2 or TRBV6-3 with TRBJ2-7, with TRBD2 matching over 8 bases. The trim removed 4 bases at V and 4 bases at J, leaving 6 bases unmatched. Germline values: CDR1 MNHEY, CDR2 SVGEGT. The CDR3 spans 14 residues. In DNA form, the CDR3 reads TGTGCCAGCAGTTCTGGACTAGCTAAATACGAGCAGTACTTC. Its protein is CASSSGLAKYEQYF.

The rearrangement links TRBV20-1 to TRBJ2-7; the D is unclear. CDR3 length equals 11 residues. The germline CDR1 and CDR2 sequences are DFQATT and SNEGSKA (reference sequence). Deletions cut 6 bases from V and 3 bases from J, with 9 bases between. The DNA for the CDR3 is TGCAGTGCCCCGACATACTACGAGCAGTACTTC. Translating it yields CSAPTYYEQYF.

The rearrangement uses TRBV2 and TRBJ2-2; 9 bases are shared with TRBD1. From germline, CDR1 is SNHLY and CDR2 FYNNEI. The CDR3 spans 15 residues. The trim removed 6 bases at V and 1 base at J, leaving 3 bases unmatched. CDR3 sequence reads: CASRMGQGNTGELFF. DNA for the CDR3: TGTGCCAGCAGAATGGGACAGGGGAACACCGGGGAGCTGTTTTTT.

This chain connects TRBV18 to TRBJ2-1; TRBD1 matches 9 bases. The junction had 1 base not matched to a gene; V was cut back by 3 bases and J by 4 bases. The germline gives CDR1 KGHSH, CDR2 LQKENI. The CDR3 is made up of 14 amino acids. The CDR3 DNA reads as TGTGCCAGCTCACCGGGACAGGGATACAATGAGCAGTTCTTC. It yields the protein CASSPGQGYNEQFF.

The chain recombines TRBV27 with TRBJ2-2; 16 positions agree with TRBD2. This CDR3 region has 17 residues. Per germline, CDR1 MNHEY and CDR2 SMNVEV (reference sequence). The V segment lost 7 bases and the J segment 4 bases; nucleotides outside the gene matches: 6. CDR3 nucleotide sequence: TGTGCCAGCACTACGGGACTAGCGGGGGGGCCCACCGGGGAGCTGTTTTTT. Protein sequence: CASTTGLAGGPTGELFF.

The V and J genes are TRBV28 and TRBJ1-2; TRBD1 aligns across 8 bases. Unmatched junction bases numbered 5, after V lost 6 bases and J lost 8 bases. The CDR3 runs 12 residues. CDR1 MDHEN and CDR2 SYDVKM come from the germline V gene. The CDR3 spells CASRGQVGGYTF. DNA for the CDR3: TGTGCCAGCAGGGGACAGGTGGGCGGCTACACCTTC.

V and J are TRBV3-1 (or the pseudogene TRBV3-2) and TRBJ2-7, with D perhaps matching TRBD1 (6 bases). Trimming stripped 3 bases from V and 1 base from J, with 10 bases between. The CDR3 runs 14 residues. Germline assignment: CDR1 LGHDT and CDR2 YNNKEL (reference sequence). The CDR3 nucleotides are TGTGCCAGCAGCCAGGGGGCGAAGTCCTACGAGCAGTACTTC. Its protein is CASSQGAKSYEQYF.

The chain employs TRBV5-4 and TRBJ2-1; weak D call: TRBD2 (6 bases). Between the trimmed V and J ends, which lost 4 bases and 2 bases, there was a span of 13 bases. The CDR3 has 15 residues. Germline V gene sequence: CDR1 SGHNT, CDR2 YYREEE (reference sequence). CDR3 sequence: CASSPPGLTYNEQFF. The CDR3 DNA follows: TGTGCCAGCAGCCCCCCGGGACTCACCTACAATGAGCAGTTCTTC.

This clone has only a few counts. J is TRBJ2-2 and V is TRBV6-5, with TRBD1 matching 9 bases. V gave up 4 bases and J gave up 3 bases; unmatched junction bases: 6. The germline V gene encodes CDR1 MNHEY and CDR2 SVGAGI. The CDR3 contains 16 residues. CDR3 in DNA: TGTGCCAGCAGTTTCACAGGGGGCAGAGACACCGGGGAGCTGTTTTTT. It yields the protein CASSFTGGRDTGELFF.

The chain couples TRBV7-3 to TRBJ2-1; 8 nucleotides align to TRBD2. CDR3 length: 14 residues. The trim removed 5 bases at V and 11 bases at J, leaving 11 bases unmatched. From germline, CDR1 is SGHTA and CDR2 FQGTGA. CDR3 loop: CASSPSLAGGQQFF. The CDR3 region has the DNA TGTGCCAGCAGCCCATCATTGGCGGGGGGTCAGCAGTTCTTC.

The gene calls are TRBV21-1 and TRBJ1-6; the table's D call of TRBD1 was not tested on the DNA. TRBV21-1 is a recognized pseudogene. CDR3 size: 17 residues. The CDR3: CASSGGQGVSYNSPLHF. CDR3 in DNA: TGTGCCAGCAGCGGGGGACAGGGGGTCTCCTATAATTCACCCCTCCACTTT.

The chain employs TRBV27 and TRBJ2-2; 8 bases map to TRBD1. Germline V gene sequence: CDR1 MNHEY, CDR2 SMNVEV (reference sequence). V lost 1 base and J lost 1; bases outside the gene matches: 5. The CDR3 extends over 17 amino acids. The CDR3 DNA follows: TGTGCCAGCAGTTTATTAGGCAGGGGGCTGAACACCGGGGAGCTGTTTTTT. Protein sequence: CASSLLGRGLNTGELFF.

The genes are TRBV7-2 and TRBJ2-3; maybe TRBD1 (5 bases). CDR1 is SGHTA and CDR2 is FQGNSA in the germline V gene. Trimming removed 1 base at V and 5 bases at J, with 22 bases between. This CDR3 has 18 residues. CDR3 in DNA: TGTGCCAGCAGCTTAGAACCACAGCTTGGGCCAGGGAAAGATACGCAGTATTTT. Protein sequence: CASSLEPQLGPGKDTQYF.

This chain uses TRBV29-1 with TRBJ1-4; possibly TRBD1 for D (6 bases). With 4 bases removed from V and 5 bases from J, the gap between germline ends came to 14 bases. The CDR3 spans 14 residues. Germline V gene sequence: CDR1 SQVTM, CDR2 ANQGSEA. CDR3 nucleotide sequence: TGCAGCGTTGCCCGTCAGGGGATAAATGAAAAACTGTTTTTT. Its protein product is CSVARQGINEKLFF.

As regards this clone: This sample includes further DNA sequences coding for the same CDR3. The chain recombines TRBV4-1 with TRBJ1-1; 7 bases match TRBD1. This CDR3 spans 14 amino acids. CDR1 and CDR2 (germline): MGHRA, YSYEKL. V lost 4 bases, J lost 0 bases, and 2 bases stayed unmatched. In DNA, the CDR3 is TGCGCCAGCAGCCCGGGACAGTTGAACACTGAAGCTTTCTTT. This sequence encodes CASSPGQLNTEAFF.

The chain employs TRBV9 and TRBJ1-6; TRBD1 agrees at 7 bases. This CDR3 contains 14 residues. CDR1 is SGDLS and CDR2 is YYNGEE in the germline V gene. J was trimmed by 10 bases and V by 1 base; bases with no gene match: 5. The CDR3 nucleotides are TGTGCCAGCAGCGTAAGGGGGCAGGGGTCACCCCTCCACTTT. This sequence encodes CASSVRGQGSPLHF.

The CDR3 region is CASNGDRNTGELFF. As DNA, the CDR3 is TGCGCCAGCAACGGCGACAGAAACACCGGGGAGCTGTTTTTT. The V and J genes are TRBV5-1 and TRBJ2-2, with a possible D match to TRBD1 (5 bases). The V gene lost 6 bases and the J gene lost 2 bases, with 11 bases spanning the gap. This CDR3 comprises 14 residues. Germline values: CDR1 SGHRS, CDR2 YFSETQ.

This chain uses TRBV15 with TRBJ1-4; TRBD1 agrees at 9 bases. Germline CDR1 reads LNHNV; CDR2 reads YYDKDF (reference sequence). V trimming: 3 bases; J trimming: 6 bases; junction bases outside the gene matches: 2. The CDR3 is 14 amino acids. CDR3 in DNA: TGTGCCACCAGCAGGGGACAGGGTGATGAAAAACTGTTTTTT. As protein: CATSRGQGDEKLFF.